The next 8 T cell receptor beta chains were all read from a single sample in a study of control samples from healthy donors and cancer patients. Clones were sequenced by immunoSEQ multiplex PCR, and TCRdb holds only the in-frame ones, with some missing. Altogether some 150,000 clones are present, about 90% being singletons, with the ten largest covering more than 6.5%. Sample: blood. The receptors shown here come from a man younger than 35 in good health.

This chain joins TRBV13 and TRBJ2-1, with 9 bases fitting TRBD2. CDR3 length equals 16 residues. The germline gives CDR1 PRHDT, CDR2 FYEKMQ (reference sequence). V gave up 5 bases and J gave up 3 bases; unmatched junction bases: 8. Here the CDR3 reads CASSPPWRGGYNEQFF. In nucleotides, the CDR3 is TGTGCCAGCAGCCCCCCCTGGCGGGGGGGCTACAATGAGCAGTTCTTC.

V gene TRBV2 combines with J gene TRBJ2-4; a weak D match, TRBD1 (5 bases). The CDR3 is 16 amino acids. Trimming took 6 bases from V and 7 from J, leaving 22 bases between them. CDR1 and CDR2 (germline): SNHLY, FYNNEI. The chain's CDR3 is CASSGLVGPGRNIQYF. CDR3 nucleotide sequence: TGTGCCAGCAGCGGGCTGGTCGGCCCAGGGCGGAACATTCAGTACTTC.

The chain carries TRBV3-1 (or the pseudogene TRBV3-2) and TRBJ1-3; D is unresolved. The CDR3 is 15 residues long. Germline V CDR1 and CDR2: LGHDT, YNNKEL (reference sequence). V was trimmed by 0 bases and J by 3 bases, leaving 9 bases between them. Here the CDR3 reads CASSQEPQNGNTIYF. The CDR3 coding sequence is TGTGCCAGCAGCCAAGAGCCACAGAATGGAAACACCATATATTTT.

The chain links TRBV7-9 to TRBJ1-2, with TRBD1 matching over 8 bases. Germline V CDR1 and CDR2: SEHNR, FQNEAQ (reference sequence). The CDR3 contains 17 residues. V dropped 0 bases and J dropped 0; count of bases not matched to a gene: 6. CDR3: CASSLAQGAQANYGYTF. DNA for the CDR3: TGTGCCAGCAGCTTAGCGCAGGGGGCGCAGGCTAACTATGGCTACACCTTC.

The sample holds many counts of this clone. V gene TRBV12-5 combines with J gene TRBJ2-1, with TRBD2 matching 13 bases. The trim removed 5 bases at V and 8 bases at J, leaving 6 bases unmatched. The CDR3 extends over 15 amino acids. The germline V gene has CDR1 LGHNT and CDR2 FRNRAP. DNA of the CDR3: TGTGCTAGTGGTGAGGGACTAGCGGGGATCGATGAGCAGTTCTTC. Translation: CASGEGLAGIDEQFF.

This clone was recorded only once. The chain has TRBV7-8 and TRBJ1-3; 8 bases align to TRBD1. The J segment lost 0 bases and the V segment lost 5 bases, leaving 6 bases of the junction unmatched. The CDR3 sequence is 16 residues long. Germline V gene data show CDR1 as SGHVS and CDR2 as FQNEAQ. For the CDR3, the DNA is TGTGCCAGCAGCGGAGGACAGGGCCTCTCTGGAAACACCATATATTTT. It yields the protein CASSGGQGLSGNTIYF.

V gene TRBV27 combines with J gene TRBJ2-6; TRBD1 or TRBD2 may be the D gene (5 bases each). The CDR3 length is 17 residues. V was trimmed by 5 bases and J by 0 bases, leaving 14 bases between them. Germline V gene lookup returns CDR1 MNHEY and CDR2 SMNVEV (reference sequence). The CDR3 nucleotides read TGTGCCAGCAGTGCCTTAGGGACCTACTCTGGGGCCAACGTCCTGACTTTC. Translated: CASSALGTYSGANVLTF.

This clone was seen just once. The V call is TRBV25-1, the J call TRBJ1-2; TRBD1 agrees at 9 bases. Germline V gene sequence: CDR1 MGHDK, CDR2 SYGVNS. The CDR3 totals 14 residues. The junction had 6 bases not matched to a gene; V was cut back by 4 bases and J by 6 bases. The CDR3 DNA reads TGTGCCAGCAGTGGCTGGGACAGGGATAATGGCTACACCTTC. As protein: CASSGWDRDNGYTF.